Given below is one T cell receptor beta chain in context. At one of its ends the junction is not consistent with the germline gene, which may arise from a read error. The entry originates in a study of T cells after yellow fever vaccination. A single record per CDR3 protein comes from TCRdb applying MiXCR to the 5' RACE reads. The table lists 25,000 to 30,000 distinct CDR3 sequences, 5.5% to 8% of them singletons. The CDR3 has 15 amino acids. CDR1 and CDR2 from the germline V gene are SGHTA and FQGNSA. Points from the study as a whole: One caveat is that FACS-sorted repertoires could contain abundant clonotypes contaminating from the bulk population.

The TCR comes from a man aged 30 to 45 who received the YFV17D yellow fever vaccine. V and J are TRBV7-2 and TRBJ2-7; TRBD2 matches at 10 bases. Specimen: PBMCs, either bulk or a sorted T-cell subset (CD4+, CD8+, memory, or dextramer-sorted; not recorded which), collected on the day of the yellow fever booster vaccination. The CDR3 spells CASSLAGTSAREQYF. As DNA, the CDR3 is TGTGCCAGCAGCCTAGCCGGGACTAGCGCGAGAGAGCAGTACTTC.